Presented here are 30 T cell receptor beta chains from one specimen sequenced in a study of cytomegalovirus exposure and HLA in healthy donors. The PCR had 60 Vbeta and 13 Jbeta primers. Method: immunoSEQ multiplex PCR; TCRdb's copy keeps in-frame clones and lacks some. The top ten hold around 4.5% of the sample, which has some 150,000 clones, approximately 80% seen once. Sequencing was performed on PBMCs. These receptors came from a man between 40 and 49 years old in good health and CMV-seropositive.

This sequence joins TRBV6-5 and TRBJ2-2; the D gene is possibly TRBD1 (6 bases). The CDR3 contains 14 residues. V lost 2 bases and J 5 bases, leaving 9 bases between the germline ends. From germline, CDR1 is MNHEY and CDR2 SVGAGI. The CDR3 here is CASSYPQGTGELFF. CDR3 sequence (DNA): TGTGCCAGCAGTTACCCTCAGGGGACCGGGGAGCTGTTTTTT.

This rearrangement joins TRBV4-1 to TRBJ1-6; 9 nucleotides agree with TRBD1. The CDR3 consists of 16 residues. CDR1 is MGHRA and CDR2 is YSYEKL in the germline V gene. V was pared by 4 bases and J by 10 bases, with 11 bases of the junction left unmatched. This CDR3 reads CASSPGTGKGQSPLHF. The DNA of the CDR3 is TGCGCCAGCAGCCCCGGGACAGGGAAGGGACAGTCACCCCTCCACTTT.

The CDR3 coding sequence is TGCAGCGTTGGGACTAGCGGGTGGGCCGGGGAGCTGTTTTTT. Translating gives CSVGTSGWAGELFF. J is TRBJ2-2 and V is TRBV29-1; 11 bases agree with TRBD2. The germline V gene encodes CDR1 SQVTM and CDR2 ANQGSEA. The V and J ends lost 4 bases and 6 bases, in that order; junction bases with no gene match: 4. The CDR3 length is 14 residues.

The V call is TRBV5-1, the J call TRBJ2-7; TRBD2 aligns across 9 bases. CDR3 length equals 16 residues. Per germline, CDR1 SGHRS and CDR2 YFSETQ. V shed 4 bases and J 4 bases; nucleotides not matched to a gene: 12. CDR3 sequence: CASSVNGLAGAYEQYF. The DNA of the CDR3 is TGCGCCAGCAGCGTAAATGGGTTAGCGGGAGCTTACGAGCAGTACTTC.

This chain uses TRBV9 with TRBJ2-2; perhaps TRBD2 as D (6 bases). The germline V gene has CDR1 SGDLS and CDR2 YYNGEE. V was shortened by 4 bases and J by 1 base, with 14 bases between the two germline ends. This CDR3 spans 16 amino acids. Written as DNA, the CDR3 is TGTGCCAGCAGCCCGCGTATAGCGGAGAACACCGGGGAGCTGTTTTTT. Translated: CASSPRIAENTGELFF.

The chain employs TRBV29-1 and TRBJ2-3; D remains unclear. This CDR3 has 10 amino acids. Per germline, CDR1 SQVTM and CDR2 ANQGSEA. The V gene lost 4 bases and the J gene lost 6 bases, with 5 bases spanning the gap. CDR3 DNA: TGCAGCGTTGTCGGGGATACGCAGTATTTT. This gives the protein CSVVGDTQYF.

This rearrangement joins TRBV6-5 to TRBJ1-5, with 9 bases matching TRBD1. With V trimmed by 6 bases and J by 6 bases, 6 bases remained unmatched. The CDR3 contains 14 residues. Germline CDR1 reads MNHEY; CDR2 reads SVGAGI. The CDR3 region has the DNA TGTGCCAGCAGACGGACAGGGGTGATTCAGCCCCAGCATTTT. Amino acids: CASRRTGVIQPQHF.

The chain couples TRBV9 to TRBJ1-4, with 10 nucleotides matching TRBD1. The CDR3 extends over 18 amino acids. Germline V lookup: CDR1 SGDLS, CDR2 YYNGEE. After removal of 2 bases from V and 0 bases from J, the junction contained 7 bases not matched to a gene. CDR3: CASSVRDRGYATNEKLFF. CDR3 nucleotides: TGTGCCAGCAGCGTCCGGGACAGGGGTTATGCAACTAATGAAAAACTGTTTTTT.

The chain couples TRBV30 to TRBJ2-2, with 15 positions matching TRBD2. J gave up 3 bases and V 0 bases, and 8 bases lay outside the gene matches. Germline V gene data show CDR1 as GTSNPN and CDR2 as SVGIG (reference sequence). The CDR3 is 19 residues long. CDR3 protein: CAWSVTRTSGRGYTGELFF. CDR3 DNA sequence: TGTGCCTGGAGTGTAACCCGGACTAGCGGGAGGGGTTACACCGGGGAGCTGTTTTTT.

This chain joins TRBV7-2 and TRBJ2-2, with D maybe TRBD2 (5 bases). The CDR3 has 15 amino acids. Looked up from germline, CDR1 is SGHTA and CDR2 is FQGNSA. The V and J ends lost 5 bases and 0 bases respectively, with 10 bases between them. The CDR3 sequence is CASSQTGTNTGELFF. The CDR3 DNA is TGTGCCAGCAGCCAGACCGGGACGAACACCGGGGAGCTGTTTTTT.

The V gene is TRBV10-3, the J gene TRBJ1-1, with D perhaps TRBD1 (5 bases). Germline lookup yields CDR1 ENHRY and CDR2 SYGVKD. This CDR3 is 14 amino acids long. V lost 2 bases to trimming and J lost 2 bases, with 9 bases between them. The CDR3 reads CAISEQTANTEAFF. The CDR3 bases are TGTGCCATCAGTGAGCAGACAGCCAACACTGAAGCTTTCTTT.

The genes are TRBV5-1 and TRBJ2-7, with D perhaps TRBD1 (5 bases). The germline V and J ends were trimmed by 1 base and 2 bases, with 13 bases remaining between them. The germline V gene has CDR1 SGHRS and CDR2 YFSETQ. The CDR3 extends over 15 amino acids. The CDR3 bases are TGCGCCAGCAGCTTGTTCCCAGGGAACACCTACGAGCAGTACTTC. Its protein product is CASSLFPGNTYEQYF.

The chain links TRBV20-1 to TRBJ1-1; 9 bases match TRBD1. The J segment lost 14 bases and the V segment lost 5 bases, leaving 6 bases of the junction unmatched. The CDR3 spans 10 residues. The germline V gene has CDR1 DFQATT and CDR2 SNEGSKA (reference sequence). In nucleotides, the CDR3 is TGCAGTGCTCGGGACAGGGAACACTTCTTT. Translated: CSARDREHFF.

V gene TRBV5-1 combines with J gene TRBJ2-5; D gene uncertain. The germline V gene has CDR1 SGHRS and CDR2 YFSETQ. V shed 0 bases and J shed 2 bases, with 8 bases lying between them. CDR3 length equals 14 residues. This chain's CDR3 is CASSLDSVQETQYF. The DNA for the CDR3 is TGCGCCAGCAGCTTGGACAGTGTTCAAGAGACCCAGTACTTC.

This clone was counted a few times. The chain has TRBV5-1 and TRBJ2-2, with D unresolved. Germline CDR1 reads SGHRS; CDR2 reads YFSETQ. V was pared by 5 bases and J by 1 base, with 12 bases between. There are 15 residues in the CDR3. In DNA, the CDR3 is TGCGCCAGCAGATCGGCTCCGGGGAACACCGGGGAGCTGTTTTTT. Translation: CASRSAPGNTGELFF.

The chain joins TRBV7-9 to TRBJ2-3, with TRBD1 matching over 10 bases. The V and J ends lost 4 bases and 4 bases, in that order; junction bases with no gene match: 5. This CDR3 has 15 amino acids. Germline loops: CDR1 SEHNR, CDR2 FQNEAQ (reference sequence). The CDR3 reads CASSSDRGRPDTQYF. The CDR3 coding sequence is TGTGCCAGCAGCTCAGACAGGGGGCGTCCAGATACGCAGTATTTT.

On this clone: This specimen includes other DNA sequences encoding the same CDR3. V is TRBV18 and J is TRBJ1-1, with TRBD1 as a possible D gene (5 bases). Trimming left V 3 bases short and J 2 bases short, with 7 bases between. Germline CDR1 KGHSH, CDR2 LQKENI. This CDR3 spans 13 amino acids. CDR3 protein: CASSPQGNTEAFF. The CDR3 DNA reads as TGTGCCAGCTCACCCCAGGGAAACACTGAAGCTTTCTTT.

V usage is TRBV11-2 and J usage is TRBJ1-1; maybe TRBD1 (5 bases). Germline CDR1 is SGHAT and CDR2 is FQNNGV. Trimming stripped 8 bases from V and 4 bases from J, with 14 bases between. This CDR3 has 13 residues. The CDR3 DNA is TGTGCCAGCGGCAGGGTTTACACCACTGAAGCTTTCTTT. Translated, it gives CASGRVYTTEAFF.

This clone was seen only once. V is TRBV7-8 and J is TRBJ1-4; TRBD1 agrees at 7 bases. The length of the CDR3 is 14 residues. Germline CDR1 SGHVS, CDR2 FQNEAQ. J was trimmed by 6 bases and V by 5 bases; bases with no gene match: 6. CDR3 sequence: CASSQGVWDEKLFF. The CDR3 DNA is TGTGCCAGCAGCCAGGGGGTCTGGGATGAAAAACTGTTTTTT. The full variable domain, in which reference TRBV7-8 and TRBJ1-4 provide the parts outside the CDR3, is GAGVSQSPRYKVAKRGQDVALRCDPISGHVSLFWYQQALGQGPEFLTYFQNEAQLDKSGLPSDRFFAERPEGSVSTLKIQRTQQEDSAVYLCASSQGVWDEKLFFGSGTQLSVL.

The rearrangement links TRBV18 to TRBJ2-5, with 9 bases matching TRBD1. There are 14 residues in the CDR3. With 4 bases clipped from V and 5 bases from J, the junction kept 5 bases outside the gene matches. In germline, CDR1 is KGHSH, CDR2 LQKENI. DNA for the CDR3: TGTGCCAGCTCACTCACAGGGGGCCTTGAGACCCAGTACTTC. Its translation is CASSLTGGLETQYF.

The chain joins TRBV2 to TRBJ2-2; 8 bases line up with TRBD1. The trim removed 7 bases at V and 2 bases at J, leaving 6 bases unmatched. Germline V gene data show CDR1 as SNHLY and CDR2 as FYNNEI. The CDR3 has 15 residues. CDR3 loop: CASIRTGKNTGELFF. The CDR3 DNA sequence: TGTGCCAGCATCCGGACAGGGAAAAACACCGGGGAGCTGTTTTTT. Combining the CDR3 with reference TRBV2 and TRBJ2-2 gives the whole variable domain EPEVTQTPSHQVTQMGQEVILRCVPISNHLYFYWYRQILGQKVEFLVSFYNNEISEKSEIFDDQFSVERPDGSNFTLKIRSTKLEDSAMYFCASIRTGKNTGELFFGEGSRLTVL.

The V gene is TRBV2, the J gene TRBJ2-4; a weak D match, TRBD2 (7 bases). In germline, CDR1 is SNHLY, CDR2 FYNNEI. V dropped 2 bases and J dropped 6 bases, with 14 bases sitting between them. The CDR3 extends over 15 amino acids. Written as DNA, the CDR3 is TGTGCCAGCAGTGAATATAGGGGAGGGGGAAACATTCAGTACTTC. Protein: CASSEYRGGGNIQYF.

The chain couples TRBV11-2 to TRBJ2-3, with TRBD2 identical over 7 bases. Germline-derived CDR1 and CDR2 are SGHAT and FQNNGV. CDR3 length: 16 amino acids. Trimming at V came to 4 bases and at J to 4 bases, leaving 11 bases not matched to a gene. The CDR3 is CASSSNWGSGADTQYF. In DNA, the CDR3 is TGTGCCAGCAGCTCCAATTGGGGGAGCGGGGCAGATACGCAGTATTTT.

This rearrangement joins TRBV10-3 to TRBJ1-1, with 8 bases fitting TRBD1. Losses at the gene ends were 11 bases for V and 1 base for J; bases not matched to a gene: 6. CDR1 is ENHRY and CDR2 is SYGVKD in the germline V gene. The CDR3 contains 13 residues. The CDR3 sequence is CAAGQGTNTEAFF. CDR3 sequence (DNA): TGTGCCGCCGGACAGGGTACGAACACTGAAGCTTTCTTT.

The chain has TRBV6-5 and TRBJ2-3; D uncertain. This CDR3 is built from 14 residues. CDR1 and CDR2 from the germline V gene are MNHEY and SVGAGI. Trimming removed 6 bases at V and 6 bases at J, with 16 bases between. The CDR3 nucleotides read TGTGCCAGCAGGTACGGCGCCTTGGAGGATACGCAGTATTTT. Residues: CASRYGALEDTQYF.

This clone was recorded once. V gene TRBV9 combines with J gene TRBJ2-5; TRBD2 might be the D (5 bases). With 4 bases removed from V and 4 bases from J, the gap between germline ends came to 14 bases. Germline V gives CDR1 SGDLS, CDR2 YYNGEE. The CDR3 covers 14 residues. CDR3 nucleotides: TGTGCCAGCAGCTCCCTCGGCGCGGGAGAGACCCAGTACTTC. Protein product: CASSSLGAGETQYF.

The rearrangement links TRBV12-5 to TRBJ2-2, with unresolved D. From germline, CDR1 is LGHNT and CDR2 FRNRAP. The CDR3 runs to 18 residues. The V end lost 0 bases, the J end lost 5 bases, and 19 bases lay between the germline ends. The CDR3 here is CASGLVSRPSRWTGELFF. The CDR3 coding sequence is TGTGCTAGTGGTTTGGTAAGCAGGCCCTCCAGGTGGACCGGGGAGCTGTTTTTT.

The V gene is TRBV11-2, the J gene TRBJ2-4; 11 bases match TRBD2. Losses at the gene ends were 2 bases for V and 2 bases for J; bases not matched to a gene: 2. The CDR3 length is 16 residues. CDR1 is SGHAT, CDR2 FQNNGV, per germline. The CDR3 loop reads CASSLLAGGPKNIQYF. The CDR3 bases are TGTGCCAGCAGCTTACTAGCGGGGGGTCCCAAAAACATTCAGTACTTC.

The V and J genes are TRBV14 and TRBJ1-2; 8 nucleotides align to TRBD1. The CDR3 spans 16 residues. Trimming at V came to 0 bases and at J to 4 bases, leaving 7 bases not matched to a gene. Germline-derived CDR1 and CDR2 are SGHDN and FVKESK. The CDR3 region has the DNA TGTGCCAGCAGCCAAGATTTGCCCGACAGGGGCTATGGCTACACCTTC. Protein product: CASSQDLPDRGYGYTF.

The sample holds a few counts of this clone. The chain joins TRBV4-3 to TRBJ2-7; 9 bases map to TRBD2. V was pared by 0 bases and J by 2 bases, with 11 bases of the junction left unmatched. This CDR3 has 18 amino acids. Germline V lookup: CDR1 LGHNA, CDR2 YSLEER. CDR3 bases: TGCGCCAGCAGCCAAGAATCGCCCGCGGGGGGGCCCACCTACGAGCAGTACTTC. This sequence encodes CASSQESPAGGPTYEQYF.